This T cell receptor beta chain appears in the sequencing data of a study of shared clonotypes between healthy human individuals. Across the study: For every donor, three CD4 naive, three CD4 memory, two CD8 naive and one CD8 memory plates were used. Findings and limits, study-wide: Richness estimates generally favored naive over memory subsets.

The method was immunoSEQ multiplex PCR; TCRdb's version includes in-frame clones alone and lacks a portion of them. This sample carries 1,100,000 or so clones, roughly 74% of them seen once, and the ten largest clones take approximately 0.52%. Germline loops: CDR1 MNHNS, CDR2 SASEGT. CDR3 length: 13 amino acids. With 1 base removed from V and 2 bases from J, the gap between germline ends came to 5 bases. A remark on this clone: What it recognizes is unknown.

The sequence derives from a man aged 18 to 35 in good health. Some clones in this sample may be carry-over from other donors' samples. The source material was memory CD4+ T cells from PBMCs. The subset: CD45RA-negative fraction. The rearrangement links TRBV6-1 to TRBJ1-2; no clear D gene. CDR3 nucleotide sequence: TGTGCCAGCAGTGAAGTACGGAACTATGGCTACACCTTC. Residues: CASSEVRNYGYTF.